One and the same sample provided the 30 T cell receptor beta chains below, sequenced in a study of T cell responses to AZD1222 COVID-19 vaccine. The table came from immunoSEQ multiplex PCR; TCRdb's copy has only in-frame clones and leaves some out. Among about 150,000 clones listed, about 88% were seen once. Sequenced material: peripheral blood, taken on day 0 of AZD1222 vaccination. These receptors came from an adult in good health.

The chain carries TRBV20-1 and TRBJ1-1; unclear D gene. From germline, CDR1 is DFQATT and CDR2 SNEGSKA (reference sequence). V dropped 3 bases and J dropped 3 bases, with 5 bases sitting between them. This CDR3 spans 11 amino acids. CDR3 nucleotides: TGCAGTGCTAGCGGGGACACTGAAGCTTTCTTT. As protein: CSASGDTEAFF.

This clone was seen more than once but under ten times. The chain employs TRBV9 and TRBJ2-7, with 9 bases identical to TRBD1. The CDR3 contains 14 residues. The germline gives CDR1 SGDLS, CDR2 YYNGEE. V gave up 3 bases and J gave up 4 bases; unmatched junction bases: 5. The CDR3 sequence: CASSASGTGYEQYF. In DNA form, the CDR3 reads TGTGCCAGCAGCGCGTCCGGGACAGGGTACGAGCAGTACTTC.

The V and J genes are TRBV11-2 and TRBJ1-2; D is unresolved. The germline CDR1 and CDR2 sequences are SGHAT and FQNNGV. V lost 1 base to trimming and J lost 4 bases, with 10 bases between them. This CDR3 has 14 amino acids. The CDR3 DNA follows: TGTGCCAGCAGCTTAGGTCACAGATCCTATGGCTACACCTTC. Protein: CASSLGHRSYGYTF.

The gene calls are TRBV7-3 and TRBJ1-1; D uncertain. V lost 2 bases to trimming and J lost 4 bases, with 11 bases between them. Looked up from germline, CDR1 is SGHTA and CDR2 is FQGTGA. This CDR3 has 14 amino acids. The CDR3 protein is CASSLVVGITEAFF. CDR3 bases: TGTGCCAGCAGCTTAGTAGTCGGGATCACTGAAGCTTTCTTT.

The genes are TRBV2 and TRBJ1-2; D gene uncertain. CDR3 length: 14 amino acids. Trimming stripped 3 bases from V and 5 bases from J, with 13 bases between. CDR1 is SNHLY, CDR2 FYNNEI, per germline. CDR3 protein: CASSDPVSAYGYTF. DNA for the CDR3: TGTGCCAGCAGTGACCCAGTTAGCGCGTATGGCTACACCTTC.

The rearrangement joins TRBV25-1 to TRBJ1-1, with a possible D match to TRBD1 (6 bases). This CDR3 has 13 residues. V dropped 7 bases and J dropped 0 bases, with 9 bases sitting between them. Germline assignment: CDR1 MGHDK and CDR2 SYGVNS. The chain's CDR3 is CASKTGMNTEAFF. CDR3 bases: TGTGCCAGCAAGACAGGCATGAACACTGAAGCTTTCTTT.

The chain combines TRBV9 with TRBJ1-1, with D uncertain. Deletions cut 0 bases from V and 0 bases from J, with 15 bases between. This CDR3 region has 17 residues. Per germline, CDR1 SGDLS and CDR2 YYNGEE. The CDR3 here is CASSVEGWPLMNTEAFF. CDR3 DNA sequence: TGTGCCAGCAGCGTAGAAGGGTGGCCTCTGATGAACACTGAAGCTTTCTTT. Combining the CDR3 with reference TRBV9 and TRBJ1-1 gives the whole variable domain DSGVTQTPKHLITATGQRVTLRCSPRSGDLSVYWYQQSLDQGLQFLIQYYNGEERAKGNILERFSAQQFPDLHSELNLSSLELGDSALYFCASSVEGWPLMNTEAFFGQGTRLTVV.

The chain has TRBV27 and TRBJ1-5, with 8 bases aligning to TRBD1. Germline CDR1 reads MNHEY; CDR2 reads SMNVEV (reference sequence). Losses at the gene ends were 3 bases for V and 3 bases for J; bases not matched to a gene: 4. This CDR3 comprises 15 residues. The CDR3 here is CASSFGTGANQPQHF. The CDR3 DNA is TGTGCCAGCAGTTTCGGGACAGGCGCCAATCAGCCCCAGCATTTT.

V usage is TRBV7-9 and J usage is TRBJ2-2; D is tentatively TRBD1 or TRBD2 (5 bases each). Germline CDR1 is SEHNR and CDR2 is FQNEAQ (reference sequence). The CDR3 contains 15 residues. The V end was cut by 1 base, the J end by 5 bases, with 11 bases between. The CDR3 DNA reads TGTGCCAGCAGCTTAGGGGCCGGGGCGACCGGGGAGCTGTTTTTT. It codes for CASSLGAGATGELFF.

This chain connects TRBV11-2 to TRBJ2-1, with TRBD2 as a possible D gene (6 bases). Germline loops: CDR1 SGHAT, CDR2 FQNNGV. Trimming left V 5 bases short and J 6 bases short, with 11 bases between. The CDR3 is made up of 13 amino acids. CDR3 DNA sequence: TGTGCCAGCAGCCTAACGCGGGGCAATGAGCAGTTCTTC. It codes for CASSLTRGNEQFF.

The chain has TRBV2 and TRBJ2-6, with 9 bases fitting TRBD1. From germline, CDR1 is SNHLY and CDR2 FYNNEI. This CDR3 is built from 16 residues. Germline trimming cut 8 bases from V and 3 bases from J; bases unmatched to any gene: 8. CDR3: CASCRDRDLGANVLTF. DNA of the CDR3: TGTGCCAGCTGTAGGGACAGGGATCTTGGGGCCAACGTCCTGACTTTC.

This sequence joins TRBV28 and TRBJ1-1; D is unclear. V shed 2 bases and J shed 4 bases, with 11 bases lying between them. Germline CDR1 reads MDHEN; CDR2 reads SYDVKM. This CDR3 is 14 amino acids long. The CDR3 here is CASSLLGGSTEAFF. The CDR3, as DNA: TGTGCCAGCAGTTTACTTGGTGGGAGCACTGAAGCTTTCTTT.

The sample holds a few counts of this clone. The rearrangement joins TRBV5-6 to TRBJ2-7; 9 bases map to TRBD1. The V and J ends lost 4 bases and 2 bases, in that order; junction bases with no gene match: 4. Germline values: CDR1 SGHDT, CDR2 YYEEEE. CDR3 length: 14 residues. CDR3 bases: TGTGCCAGCAGCAGGTGGGACAGGGCCTACGAGCAGTACTTC. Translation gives CASSRWDRAYEQYF.

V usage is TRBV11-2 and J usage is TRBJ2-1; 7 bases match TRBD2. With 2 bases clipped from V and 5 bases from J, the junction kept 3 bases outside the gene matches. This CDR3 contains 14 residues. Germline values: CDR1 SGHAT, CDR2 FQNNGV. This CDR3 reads CASSLLAGDNEQFF. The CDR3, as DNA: TGTGCCAGCAGCTTACTGGCGGGAGACAATGAGCAGTTCTTC.

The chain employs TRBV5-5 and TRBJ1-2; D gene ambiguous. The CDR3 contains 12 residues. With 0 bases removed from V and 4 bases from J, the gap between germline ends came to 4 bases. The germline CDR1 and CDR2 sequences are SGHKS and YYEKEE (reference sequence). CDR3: CASSLEPYGYTF. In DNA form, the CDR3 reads TGTGCCAGCAGCTTGGAGCCCTATGGCTACACCTTC.

CDR3 bases: TGTGCCAGTAGTATAGGGGGTTCAACTAATGAAAAACTGTTTTTT. It specifies CASSIGGSTNEKLFF. This chain links TRBV19 with TRBJ1-4; D gene uncertain. Trimming removed 1 base at V and 0 bases at J, with 6 bases between. The V gene's germline CDR1 is LNHDA and CDR2 SQIVND (reference sequence). The CDR3 spans 15 residues.

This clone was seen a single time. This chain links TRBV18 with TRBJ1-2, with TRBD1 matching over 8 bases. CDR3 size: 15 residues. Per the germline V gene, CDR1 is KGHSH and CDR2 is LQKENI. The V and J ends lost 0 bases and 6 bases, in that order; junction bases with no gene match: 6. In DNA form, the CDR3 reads TGTGCCAGCTCACCACCGGATCGCAGGGGGCATGGCTACACCTTC. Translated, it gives CASSPPDRRGHGYTF.

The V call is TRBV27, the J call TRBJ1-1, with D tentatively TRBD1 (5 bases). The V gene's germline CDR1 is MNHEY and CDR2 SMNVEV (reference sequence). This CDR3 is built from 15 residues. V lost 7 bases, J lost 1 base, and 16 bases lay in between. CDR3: CASMFQGLGNTEAFF. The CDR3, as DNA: TGTGCCAGCATGTTTCAGGGACTGGGGAACACTGAAGCTTTCTTT.

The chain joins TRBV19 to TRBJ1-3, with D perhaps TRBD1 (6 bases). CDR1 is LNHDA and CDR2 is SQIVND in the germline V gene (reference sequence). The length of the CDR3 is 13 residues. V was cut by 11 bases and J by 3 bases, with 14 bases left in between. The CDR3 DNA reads TGTGCCGCCTCTAGGGGGGATGGAAACACCATATATTTT. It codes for CAASRGDGNTIYF.

The CDR3 protein is CASRLTGGAETQYF. CDR3 nucleotides: TGTGCCAGCAGGCTGACAGGGGGCGCGGAGACCCAGTACTTC. The rearrangement links TRBV11-2 to TRBJ2-5; 10 bases are a match to TRBD1. CDR3 length: 14 amino acids. Per the germline V gene, CDR1 is SGHAT and CDR2 is FQNNGV. J gave up 5 bases and V 6 bases, and 6 bases lay outside the gene matches.

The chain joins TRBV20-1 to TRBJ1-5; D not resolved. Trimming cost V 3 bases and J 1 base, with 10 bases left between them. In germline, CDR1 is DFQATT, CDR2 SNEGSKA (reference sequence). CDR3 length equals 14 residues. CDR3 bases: TGCAGTGCTAGTGGACCGAGAAGCAATCAGCCCCAGCATTTT. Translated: CSASGPRSNQPQHF.

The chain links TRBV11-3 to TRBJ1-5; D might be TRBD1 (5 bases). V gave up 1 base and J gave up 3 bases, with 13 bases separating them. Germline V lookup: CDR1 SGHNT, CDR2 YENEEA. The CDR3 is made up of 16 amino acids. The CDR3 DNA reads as TGTGCCAGCAGCTTAGCGGGGCCGGGGCCCAATCAGCCCCAGCATTTT. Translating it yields CASSLAGPGPNQPQHF.

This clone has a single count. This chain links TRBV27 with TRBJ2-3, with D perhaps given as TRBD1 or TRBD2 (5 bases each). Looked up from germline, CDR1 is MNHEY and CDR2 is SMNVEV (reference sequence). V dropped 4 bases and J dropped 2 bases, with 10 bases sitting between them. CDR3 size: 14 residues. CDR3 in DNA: TGTGCCAGCAGTTACCGGGACCCCACAGATACGCAGTATTTT. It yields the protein CASSYRDPTDTQYF.

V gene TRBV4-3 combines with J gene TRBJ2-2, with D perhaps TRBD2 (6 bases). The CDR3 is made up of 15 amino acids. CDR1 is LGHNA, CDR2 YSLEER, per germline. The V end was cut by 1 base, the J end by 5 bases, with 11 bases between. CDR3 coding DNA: TGCGCCAGCAGCCAAGCGTGGCGGGGTACCGGGGAGCTGTTTTTT. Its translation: CASSQAWRGTGELFF.

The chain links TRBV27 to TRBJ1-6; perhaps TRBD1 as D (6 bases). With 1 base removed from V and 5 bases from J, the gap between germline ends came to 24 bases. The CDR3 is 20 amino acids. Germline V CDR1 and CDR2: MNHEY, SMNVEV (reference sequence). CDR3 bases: TGTGCCAGCAGTTTATTACCCCCGCTCAGGGGCAGTGGGGATAATTCACCCCTCCACTTT. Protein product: CASSLLPPLRGSGDNSPLHF.

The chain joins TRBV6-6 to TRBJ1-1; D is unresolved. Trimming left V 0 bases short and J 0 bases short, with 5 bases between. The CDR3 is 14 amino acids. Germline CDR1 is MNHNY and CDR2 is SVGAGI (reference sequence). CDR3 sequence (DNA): TGTGCCAGCAGTTACTCGAAACTGAACACTGAAGCTTTCTTT. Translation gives CASSYSKLNTEAFF.

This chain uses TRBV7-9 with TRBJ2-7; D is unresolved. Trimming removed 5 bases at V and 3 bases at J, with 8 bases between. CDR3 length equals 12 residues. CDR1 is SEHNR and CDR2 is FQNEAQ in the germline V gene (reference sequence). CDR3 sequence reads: CASSPPDYEQYF. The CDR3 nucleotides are TGTGCCAGCAGCCCCCCAGACTACGAGCAGTACTTC.

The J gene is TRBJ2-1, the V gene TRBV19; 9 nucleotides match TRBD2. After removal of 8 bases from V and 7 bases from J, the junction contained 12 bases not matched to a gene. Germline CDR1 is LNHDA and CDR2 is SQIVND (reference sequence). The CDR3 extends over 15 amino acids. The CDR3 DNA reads TGTGCCAGTGGGCCTTTAGCGGGGGTTTTTAATGAGCAGTTCTTC. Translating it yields CASGPLAGVFNEQFF.

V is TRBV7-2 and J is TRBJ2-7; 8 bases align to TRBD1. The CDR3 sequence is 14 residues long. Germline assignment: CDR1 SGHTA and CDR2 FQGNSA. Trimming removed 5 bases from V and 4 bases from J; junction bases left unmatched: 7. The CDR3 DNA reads TGTGCCAGCAGCGCGACAGGGGTGGTTTACGAGCAGTACTTC. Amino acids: CASSATGVVYEQYF.

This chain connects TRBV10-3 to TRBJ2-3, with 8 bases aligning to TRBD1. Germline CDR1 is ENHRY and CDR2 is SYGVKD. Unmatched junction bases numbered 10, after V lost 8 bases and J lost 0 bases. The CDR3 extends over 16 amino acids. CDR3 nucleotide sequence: TGTGCCATCGCTTACAGGGGGGCCAGTAGCACAGATACGCAGTATTTT. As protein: CAIAYRGASSTDTQYF.